This TCR beta chain was profiled in a study of blood T cell repertoires in COVID-19. This CDR3 has 15 amino acids. The V and J ends lost 5 bases and 1 base, in that order; junction bases with no gene match: 6. Germline V gene data show CDR1 as SGHVS and CDR2 as FNYEAQ. The table lists this clone with a count of one. TCRdb's copy holds only in-frame clones and misses some; the assay was immunoSEQ multiplex PCR. The repertoire holds 100,000 to 130,000 clones, around 92% seen once, with nearly 5% in the top ten. Sequenced: peripheral blood. The receptor was derived from a man in his forties with active or convalescent COVID-19. The V and J genes are TRBV7-6 and TRBJ1-1, with 8 bases identical to TRBD1. The CDR3, as DNA: TGTGCCAGCAGCACGCAGGGGGCGACGAACACTGAAGCTTTCTTT. Translation: CASSTQGATNTEAFF.